The table lists the clone carrying this T cell receptor (beta chain) with a few counts. The same CDR3 can be traced to other DNA sequences in this sample. The assay was immunoSEQ multiplex PCR, and TCRdb's table has in-frame clones only and misses some. The data show about 87,000 clones, about 71% seen once. The entry originates in a study of blood T cell repertoires in COVID-19. V lost 3 bases to trimming and J lost 5 bases; unmatched junction nucleotides: 3. Germline CDR1 LNHDA, CDR2 SQIVND (reference sequence). There are 14 residues in the CDR3. J is TRBJ1-4 and V is TRBV19, with 7 bases that match TRBD1. Sequences were obtained from peripheral blood. The receptor's source is a woman aged 50 to 65 with acute or convalescent COVID-19. CDR3 protein: CASSIRQGNEKLFF. DNA for the CDR3: TGTGCCAGTAGTATTCGACAGGGAAATGAAAAACTGTTTTTT.